Shown below are 22 T cell receptor beta chains from a single sample sequenced in a study of OX40 agonist ivuxolimab in advanced cancers. The data were produced by immunoSEQ multiplex PCR, yet TCRdb's version contains in-frame clones alone and is incomplete. This table has roughly 61,000 clones, 87% appearing once. The sequences come from CD4+ or CD8+ T cells sorted from blood, collected in a trial of the OX40 agonist ivuxolimab. These receptor sequences come from an adult with an advanced solid tumor such as melanoma, head and neck, liver or kidney cancer.

The chain employs TRBV5-4 and TRBJ1-2; 7 nucleotides agree with TRBD1. From germline, CDR1 is SGHNT and CDR2 YYREEE (reference sequence). V lost 4 bases to trimming and J lost 8 bases; unmatched junction nucleotides: 14. This CDR3 region has 15 residues. DNA for the CDR3: TGTGCCAGCAGCCTCCCTCAGGGGCAGGGACAGGGCTACACCTTC. Protein sequence: CASSLPQGQGQGYTF.

The rearrangement joins TRBV6-1 to TRBJ2-5; 7 bases are shared with TRBD2. After removal of 2 bases from V and 7 bases from J, the junction contained 10 bases not matched to a gene. The CDR3 is made up of 15 amino acids. From germline, CDR1 is MNHNS and CDR2 SASEGT. The CDR3 nucleotides read TGTGCCAGCAGTGAAAGGACCGTCCGCGGGGGGACCCAGTACTTC. This encodes CASSERTVRGGTQYF.

The chain combines TRBV18 with TRBJ2-7; D unclear. V gave up 3 bases and J gave up 7 bases, with 7 bases separating them. The CDR3 extends over 11 amino acids. Germline assignment: CDR1 KGHSH and CDR2 LQKENI. The CDR3, as DNA: TGTGCCAGCTCACCGGAAGCAGAGCAGTACTTC. This translates into CASSPEAEQYF. The variable domain in full, with the rest retrieved from reference TRBV18 and TRBJ2-7, is NAGVMQNPRHLVRRRGQEARLRCSPMKGHSHVYWYRQLPEEGLKFMVYLQKENIIDESGMPKERFSAEFPKEGPSILRIQQVVRGDSAAYFCASSPEAEQYFGPGTRLTVT.

The chain links TRBV30 to TRBJ1-4, with D perhaps TRBD1 (5 bases). CDR1 and CDR2 (germline): GTSNPN, SVGIG (reference sequence). This CDR3 region has 14 residues. Trimming took off 3 bases at V and 3 bases at J, with 11 bases between the two ends. The CDR3 reads CAWRGLGANEKLFF. CDR3 nucleotides: TGTGCCTGGAGGGGGCTGGGGGCTAATGAAAAACTGTTTTTT.

The chain recombines TRBV2 with TRBJ1-1; perhaps TRBD1 as D (6 bases). CDR3 length: 14 residues. Trimming left V 6 bases short and J 0 bases short, with 11 bases between. Germline V gene data show CDR1 as SNHLY and CDR2 as FYNNEI. The CDR3 region has the DNA TGTGCCAGCAGGAAACAGGGTATGAACACTGAAGCTTTCTTT. As protein: CASRKQGMNTEAFF.

V and J are TRBV28 and TRBJ2-4, with 8 bases aligning to TRBD2. The V segment lost 3 bases and the J segment 2 bases; nucleotides outside the gene matches: 9. The CDR3 contains 17 residues. The germline V gene encodes CDR1 MDHEN and CDR2 SYDVKM. CDR3 nucleotides: TGTGCCAGCAGTTTCTCGACGGGGGGGGCATCCAAAAACATTCAGTACTTC. This translates into CASSFSTGGASKNIQYF. Using reference TRBV28 and TRBJ2-4 for the parts outside the CDR3, the full variable domain is DVKVTQSSRYLVKRTGEKVFLECVQDMDHENMFWYRQDPGLGLRLIYFSYDVKMKEKGDIPEGYSVSREKKERFSLILESASTNQTSMYLCASSFSTGGASKNIQYFGAGTRLSVL.

The chain joins TRBV19 to TRBJ1-5, with a tentative D call TRBD1 (6 bases). The CDR3 totals 15 residues. V was clipped by 4 bases and J by 4 bases, with 14 bases between them. Germline CDR1 is LNHDA and CDR2 is SQIVND (reference sequence). Here the CDR3 reads CASSRPGQSNQPQHF. Here the CDR3 DNA reads TGTGCCAGTAGTAGACCGGGACAATCAAATCAGCCCCAGCATTTT.

The CDR3 sequence: CASSSGNTGELFF. CDR3 coding DNA: TGTGCCAGTAGTAGCGGGAACACCGGGGAGCTGTTTTTT. This chain links TRBV19 with TRBJ2-2; D ambiguous. This CDR3 spans 13 amino acids. Germline CDR1 LNHDA, CDR2 SQIVND (reference sequence). The germline V and J ends were trimmed by 4 bases and 1 base, with 4 bases remaining between them.

The V and J genes are TRBV4-3 and TRBJ2-1, with 10 bases aligning to TRBD2. CDR3 length: 19 amino acids. Germline V lookup: CDR1 LGHNA, CDR2 YSLEER. After removal of 0 bases from V and 6 bases from J, the junction contained 14 bases not matched to a gene. In DNA, the CDR3 is TGCGCCAGCAGCCAAGACCCTAGCGGGGGAGCAACACGAGGCAATGAGCAGTTCTTC. Translating gives CASSQDPSGGATRGNEQFF.

CDR3 DNA: TGTGCCAGCAGCCCCGCAGGGGGGCCGGGTCAGCCCCAGCATTTT. Its translation is CASSPAGGPGQPQHF. The chain has TRBV7-2 and TRBJ1-5; 7 bases agree with TRBD1. CDR3 length: 15 amino acids. The germline CDR1 and CDR2 sequences are SGHTA and FQGNSA. Unmatched junction bases numbered 10, after V lost 5 bases and J lost 6 bases.

The rearrangement joins TRBV21-1 to TRBJ2-1; the D call TRBD2 from the table was never checked on the DNA. TRBV21-1 is tagged as a pseudogene. CDR3 size: 14 residues. CDR3 sequence (DNA): TGTGCCAGCAGCAAGTGGGGGGGGAACAATGAGCAGTTCTTC. This codes for CASSKWGGNNEQFF.

CDR3 protein: CASSLDRGRANEKLFF. In DNA form, the CDR3 reads TGTGCCAGCAGCTTGGACAGGGGGCGAGCTAATGAAAAACTGTTTTTT. The chain has TRBV5-4 and TRBJ1-4; 9 bases align to TRBD1. The CDR3 runs to 16 residues. The germline CDR1 and CDR2 sequences are SGHNT and YYREEE (reference sequence). Trimming took 0 bases from V and 3 from J; bases not matched to a gene: 3.

The rearrangement uses TRBV11-3 and TRBJ2-7; D call uncertain. Per germline, CDR1 SGHNT and CDR2 YENEEA. Trimming shortened V by 5 bases and J by 2 bases, and 22 bases separated the two germline ends. The CDR3 is 17 amino acids. CDR3 sequence: CASSPPPWGNGAYEQYF. The CDR3 bases are TGTGCCAGCAGCCCCCCCCCATGGGGTAATGGGGCCTACGAGCAGTACTTC.

V is TRBV18 and J is TRBJ1-5, with 7 bases matching TRBD1. The CDR3 extends over 13 amino acids. V lost 6 bases, J lost 7 bases, and 6 bases stayed unmatched. Germline V gene lookup returns CDR1 KGHSH and CDR2 LQKENI. Written as DNA, the CDR3 is TGTGCCAGCTCGGCAAACAGGGGCCAGCCCCAGCATTTT. Its protein product is CASSANRGQPQHF.

The rearrangement links TRBV6-1 to TRBJ2-5, with a tentative D call TRBD2 (6 bases). The germline CDR1 and CDR2 sequences are MNHNS and SASEGT. The CDR3 has 12 residues. V lost 4 bases, J lost 5 bases, and 8 bases lay in between. The DNA of the CDR3 is TGTGCCAGCAGTGTTGCGGGGGAGACCCAGTACTTC. This translates into CASSVAGETQYF.

This CDR3 is CASSSRSNQPQHF. The CDR3 bases are TGTGCCAGCAGCTCCCGGAGCAATCAGCCCCAGCATTTT. The V gene is TRBV7-2, the J gene TRBJ1-5; D unclear. Trimming took 4 bases from V and 1 from J, leaving 5 bases between them. The germline V gene has CDR1 SGHTA and CDR2 FQGNSA. The length of the CDR3 is 13 residues.

This clone was seen only a few times. The chain carries TRBV15 and TRBJ2-1; unclear D gene. Trimming took 3 bases from V and 9 from J, leaving 9 bases between them. CDR3 length: 12 residues. Germline CDR1 is LNHNV and CDR2 is YYDKDF (reference sequence). The CDR3 coding sequence is TGTGCCACCAGCAGGGGATTGGGTGAGCAGTTCTTC. It translates to CATSRGLGEQFF.

V and J are TRBV7-3 and TRBJ2-1; 14 bases agree with TRBD2. J was trimmed by 9 bases and V by 4 bases; bases with no gene match: 11. The V gene's germline CDR1 is SGHTA and CDR2 FQGTGA. There are 17 residues in the CDR3. CDR3 sequence reads: CASSSTLGLAGVGEQFF. The DNA for the CDR3 is TGTGCCAGCAGCTCGACCCTGGGACTAGCGGGGGTGGGTGAGCAGTTCTTC.

The genes are TRBV4-3 and TRBJ2-1, with 8 bases lining up with TRBD1. Germline values: CDR1 LGHNA, CDR2 YSLEER. The CDR3 sequence is 17 residues long. V shed 4 bases, J shed 2 bases, and the junction held 10 bases outside the gene matches. The CDR3, as DNA: TGCGCCAGCAGCCGCGCAAAACAGGGGGTTGCCTACAATGAGCAGTTCTTC. This encodes CASSRAKQGVAYNEQFF.

This clone was found a few times. This chain connects TRBV29-1 to TRBJ2-3, with D perhaps TRBD2 (7 bases). Germline V gene lookup returns CDR1 SQVTM and CDR2 ANQGSEA. The CDR3 sequence is 13 residues long. V was pared by 4 bases and J by 6 bases, with 14 bases between. CDR3 DNA: TGCAGCGTTGCCCGGGGGGCCAGGGATACGCAGTATTTT. Its protein is CSVARGARDTQYF.

J is TRBJ2-3 and V is TRBV10-3; 10 bases align to TRBD2. Trimming removed 6 bases from V and 5 bases from J; junction bases left unmatched: 8. Per germline, CDR1 ENHRY and CDR2 SYGVKD. The CDR3 is made up of 15 amino acids. The CDR3 nucleotides read TGTGCCATCAGCCCAGCGGGGGGGCAAGGAGATACGCAGTATTTT. Translation gives CAISPAGGQGDTQYF.

This sequence joins TRBV7-2 and TRBJ2-3; the match to TRBD2 covers 9 bases. The CDR3 is 15 amino acids. Germline V gene data show CDR1 as SGHTA and CDR2 as FQGNSA. The V segment lost 5 bases and the J segment 6 bases; nucleotides outside the gene matches: 9. The DNA of the CDR3 is TGTGCCAGCAGCACGAAGCGGGGGGTTGGGGATACGCAGTATTTT. Amino acids: CASSTKRGVGDTQYF.